The T cell receptor beta chain described here comes from a study of shared clonotypes between healthy human individuals (dated by TCRdb to 2020 to 2022). Broadly, across the study: Three men and a couple of women, aged 18 to 49 years, made up the cohort. To estimate repertoire size and how much clonotype sharing occurs between individuals, the study deeply sequenced the blood TCR repertoires of five or six healthy adults. Libraries were prepared and TCR repertoires were sequenced by different laboratories using diverse techniques, in order to increase sequencing depth and limit assay-specific biases. For each donor, CD4 naive and CD4 memory were each given three plates, CD8 naive was given two plates, and CD8 memory was given one plate. Per donor, leukapheresis produced somewhere between about 0.9 and 10 billion PBMCs.

Using the deep immunoSEQ assay, TCR CDR3 regions were amplified from genomic DNA by multiplex PCR. Extracted genomic DNA from each cell subset was spread evenly across all wells of several immunoSEQ 96-well plates, with each plate serving as a replicate. Each replicate PCR for sorted subsets received about 200 ng genomic DNA, equal to 28,000 or so T cell genomes. The purified libraries were quantified using a Qubit 3.0 fluorometer, sized with a Bioanalyzer 2100, and then quantified again using the KAPA Library Quantification kit. Every immunoSEQ 96-well plate was sequenced on a dedicated single-read 150-cycle Illumina NextSeq 550 flow cell. Per the authors' processing: Because the immunoSEQ output held only junctional sequences and lacked quality scores, the filtering could not match the filtering applied to full-length reads. Sequences were annotated with PyIR, a Python wrapper for IgBLAST v1.9, and V/J genes and CDR3 were assigned using IMGT germline references. Any read was removed if the V/J assignment was weak (E-value above 1e-6), the CDR3 was missing, or the read contained stop codons, out-of-frame junctions, or ambiguous translated residues. V3J clonotypes were defined as sequences sharing the same inferred V gene, J gene, and CDR3 amino acid sequence. Percentage overlap between repertoires was calculated by dividing the number of shared unique clonotypes by the size of the smaller repertoire. Three approaches were used to assess repertoire richness: RTK rarefaction, the Chao1 estimator, and Recon v2.1 estimates of unobserved clonotypes. Generation probabilities were computed with OLGA for all TCRbeta clonotypes obtained by the gDNA method from four donors. TCRdb limited this immuneACCESS table to in-frame rearrangements with V and J called. A share of clones is missing; checked studies link under half to unresolved V genes, and the rest is unexplained. V, J and clone size derive from that table, while D and trimming were established from the DNA sequence. The sample table shows around 2.1 million clones, and 90% to 97% are seen once. Clones ranked in the top ten supply approximately 0.13% of the sample.

The germline V end is reduced by 3 bases and the J end by 5 bases; junction bases left unmatched: 11. Reading the germline V gene gives CDR1 KGHSH and CDR2 LQKENI. The CDR3 starts with the cysteine, ends with the phenylalanine, and has 16 residues. The sequence is cut down to CDR3 DNA, 48 bases in frame from base 1. Donors were healthy HIV-negative adults with no recently reported acute infections or vaccinations. Every donor was a Caucasian adult residing in Nashville, Tennessee, USA. CD4+ T cells were enriched through magnetic negative selection, after which naive cells were positively selected on CD45RA and the remaining negative fraction served as the memory subset. Blood was obtained by leukapheresis, after which PBMCs were separated by Ficoll-Histopaque density gradient centrifugation and cryopreserved in liquid nitrogen vapor phase. Analytical flow cytometry was used to check the purity and quantity of every magnetically sorted T cell population. From each sorted fraction, genomic DNA was isolated and quantified by UV absorbance on a Nanodrop 2000c.

What the research found in general, with its limitations: Compared with non-shared clonotypes, clonotypes shared by all four sorted-subset donors had higher generation probabilities. Estimated clonotype richness was generally larger for naive than for memory subsets. Based on pairwise subsampling, the degree of clonotype sharing among donors was expected to be affected by sequencing depth. Sampling was limited to blood, and TCR repertoires in tissue likely differ from TCR repertoires in blood. Even with the large sequencing depth, rarefaction of the sorted-subset datasets indicated that sequencing was incomplete. The small number of donors limited the genetic and exposure-history diversity represented. Sharing across a few donors was observed for around 5% of naive CD4, under 4% of naive CD8, 2% to 2.5% of memory CD4, and about 0.39% of memory CD8 clonotypes.

In the case of this clone: Its antigen is unknown. Base-call qualities are not available, and no considerably larger clone is one nucleotide away.

The specimen was naive CD4+ T cells sorted from blood. In the paper's terms, the cell subset or site label means: CD45RA+ positively selected. This clonotype was sampled from a man aged 18 to 30 in good health. Here the chain combines TRBV18 and TRBJ2-5, with TRBD1 identical over 8 junction bases. Read as DNA, the sequence is TGTGCCAGCTCACCTGTTAAGAACAGGGGGAGGGAGACCCAGTACTTC. It is translated as CASSPVKNRGRETQYF.